This T cell receptor beta chain originates from a study of T cell responses to AZD1222 COVID-19 vaccine. V lost 2 bases, J lost 2 bases, and 10 bases lay in between. The germline CDR1 and CDR2 sequences are KGHSH and LQKENI. This CDR3 region has 15 residues. Clones were read by immunoSEQ multiplex PCR, and TCRdb kept only the in-frame ones, dropping some. The sample includes some 130,000 clones, about 90% seen only once; the top ten take around 3.5%. Sample: peripheral blood, taken 28 days after the second AZD1222 dose. This TCR came from an adult who received the AZD1222 COVID-19 vaccine. The J gene is TRBJ1-3, the V gene TRBV18, with D unclear. The CDR3 DNA sequence: TGTGCCAGCTCACCAGAGGCAGGCCCTGGAAACACCATATATTTT. As protein: CASSPEAGPGNTIYF.